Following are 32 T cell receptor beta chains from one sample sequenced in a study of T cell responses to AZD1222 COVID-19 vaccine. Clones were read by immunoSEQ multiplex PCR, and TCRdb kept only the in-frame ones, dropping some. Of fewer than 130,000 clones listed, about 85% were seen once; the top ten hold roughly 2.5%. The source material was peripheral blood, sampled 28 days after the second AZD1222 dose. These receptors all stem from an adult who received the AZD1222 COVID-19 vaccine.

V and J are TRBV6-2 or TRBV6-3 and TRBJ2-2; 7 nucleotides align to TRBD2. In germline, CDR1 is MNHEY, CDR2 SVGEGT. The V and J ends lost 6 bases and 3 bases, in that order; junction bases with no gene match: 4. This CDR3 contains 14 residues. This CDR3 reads CASSWTSDTGELFF. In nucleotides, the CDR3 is TGTGCCAGCAGCTGGACTAGTGACACCGGGGAGCTGTTTTTT.

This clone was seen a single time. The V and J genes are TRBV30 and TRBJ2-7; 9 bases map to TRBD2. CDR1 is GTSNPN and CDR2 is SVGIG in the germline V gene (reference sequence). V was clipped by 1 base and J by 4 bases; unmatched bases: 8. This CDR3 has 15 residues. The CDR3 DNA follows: TGTGCCTGGAGTGGTCTCGCGGGAGGGCCGTACGAGCAGTACTTC. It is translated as CAWSGLAGGPYEQYF.

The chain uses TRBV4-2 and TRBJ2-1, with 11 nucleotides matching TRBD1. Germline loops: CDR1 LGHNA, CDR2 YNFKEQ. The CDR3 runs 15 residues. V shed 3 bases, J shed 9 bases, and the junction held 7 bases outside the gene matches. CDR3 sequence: CASSQGQGGGFEQFF. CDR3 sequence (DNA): TGTGCCAGCAGCCAGGGACAGGGGGGTGGATTTGAGCAGTTCTTC.

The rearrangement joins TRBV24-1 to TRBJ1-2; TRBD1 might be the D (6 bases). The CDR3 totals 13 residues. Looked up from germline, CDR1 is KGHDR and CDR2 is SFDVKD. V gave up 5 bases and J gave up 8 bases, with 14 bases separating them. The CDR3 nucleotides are TGTGCCACCAGTGGTCAAGGGGGAGGCGGCTACACCTTC. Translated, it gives CATSGQGGGGYTF.

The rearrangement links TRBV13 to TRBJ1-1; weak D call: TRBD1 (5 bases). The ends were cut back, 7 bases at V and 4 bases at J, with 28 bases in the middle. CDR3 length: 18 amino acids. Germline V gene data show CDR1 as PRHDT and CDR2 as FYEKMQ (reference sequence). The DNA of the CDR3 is TGTGCCAGCAAACACCCTCCTATGTCCGGGAGCGGGGCCACTGAAGCTTTCTTT. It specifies CASKHPPMSGSGATEAFF.

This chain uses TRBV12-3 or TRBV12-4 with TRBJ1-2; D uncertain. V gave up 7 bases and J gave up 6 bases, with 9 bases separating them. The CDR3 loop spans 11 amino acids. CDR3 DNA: TGTGCCAGCATTGGGAGGGATGGCTACACCTTC. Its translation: CASIGRDGYTF.

The CDR3 DNA is TGCGCCAGCAGCTTTAACAGGGGTCACGAGCAGTTCTTC. Its protein is CASSFNRGHEQFF. The rearrangement joins TRBV5-1 to TRBJ2-1; 7 bases line up with TRBD1. V lost 2 bases to trimming and J lost 10 bases; unmatched junction nucleotides: 6. The CDR3 extends over 13 amino acids. CDR1 is SGHRS and CDR2 is YFSETQ in the germline V gene. Full variable domain (outside the CDR3, taken from reference TRBV5-1 and TRBJ2-1): KAGVTQTPRYLIKTRGQQVTLSCSPISGHRSVSWYQQTPGQGLQFLFEYFSETQRNKGNFPGRFSGRQFSNSRSEMNVSTLELGDSALYLCASSFNRGHEQFFGPGTRLTVL.

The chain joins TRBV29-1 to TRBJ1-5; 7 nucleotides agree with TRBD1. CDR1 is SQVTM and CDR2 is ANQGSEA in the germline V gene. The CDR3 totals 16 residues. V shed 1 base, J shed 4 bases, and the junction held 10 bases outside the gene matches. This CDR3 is CSVEVRCLRGNQPQHF. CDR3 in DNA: TGCAGCGTTGAAGTCCGGTGCCTCAGGGGGAATCAGCCCCAGCATTTT.

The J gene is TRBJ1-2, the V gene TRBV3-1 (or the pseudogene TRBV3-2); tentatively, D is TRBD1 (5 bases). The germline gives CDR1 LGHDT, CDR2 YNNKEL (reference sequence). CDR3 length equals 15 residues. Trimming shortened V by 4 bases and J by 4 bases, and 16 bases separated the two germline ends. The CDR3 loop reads CASSPGGGNFYGYTF. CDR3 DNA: TGTGCCAGCAGCCCCGGGGGGGGGAACTTCTATGGCTACACCTTC.

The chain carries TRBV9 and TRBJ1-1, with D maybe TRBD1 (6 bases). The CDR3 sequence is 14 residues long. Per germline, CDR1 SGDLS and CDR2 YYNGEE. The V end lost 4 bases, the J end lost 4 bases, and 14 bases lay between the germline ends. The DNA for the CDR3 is TGTGCCAGCAGCAGAGGGAGGGGGAGCACTGAAGCTTTCTTT. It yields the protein CASSRGRGSTEAFF.

The CDR3 loop reads CASSSGLAGLYEQYF. CDR3 sequence (DNA): TGTGCCAGCAGTTCGGGACTAGCGGGATTGTACGAGCAGTACTTC. The rearrangement links TRBV27 to TRBJ2-7; 13 bases map to TRBD2. This CDR3 spans 15 amino acids. CDR1 is MNHEY and CDR2 is SMNVEV in the germline V gene (reference sequence). V lost 4 bases to trimming and J lost 4 bases; unmatched junction nucleotides: 4.

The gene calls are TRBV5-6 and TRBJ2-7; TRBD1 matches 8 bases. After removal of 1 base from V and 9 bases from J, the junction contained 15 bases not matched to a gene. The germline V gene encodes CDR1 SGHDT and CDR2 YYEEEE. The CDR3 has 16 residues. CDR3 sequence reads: CASSLPPGQASRSQYF. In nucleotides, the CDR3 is TGTGCCAGCAGCTTGCCTCCGGGACAGGCCTCTAGGTCGCAGTACTTC.

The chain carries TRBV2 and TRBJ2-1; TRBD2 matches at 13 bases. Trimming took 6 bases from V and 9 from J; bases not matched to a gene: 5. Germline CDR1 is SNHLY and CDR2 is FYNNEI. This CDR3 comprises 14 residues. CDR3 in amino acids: CASRGLAGDSEQFF. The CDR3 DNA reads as TGTGCCAGCAGAGGACTAGCGGGAGATTCTGAGCAGTTCTTC.

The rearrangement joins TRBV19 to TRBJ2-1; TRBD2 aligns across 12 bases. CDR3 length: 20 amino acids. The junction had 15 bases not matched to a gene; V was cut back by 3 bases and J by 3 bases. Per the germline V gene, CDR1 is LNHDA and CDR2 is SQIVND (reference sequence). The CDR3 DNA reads TGTGCCAGTAGTATTTTTAGATGGGCTAGCGGGAGGGAAAACTACAATGAGCAGTTCTTC. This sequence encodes CASSIFRWASGRENYNEQFF.

In DNA, the CDR3 is TGTGCCAGTAGTAGGGTAGGCGCGCAGTATTTT. Its translation is CASSRVGAQYF. The gene calls are TRBV19 and TRBJ2-3; D unresolved. V lost 4 bases, J lost 10 bases, and 9 bases lay in between. The CDR3 covers 11 residues. CDR1 is LNHDA and CDR2 is SQIVND in the germline V gene (reference sequence).

The DNA of the CDR3 is TGTGCCAGCAGCCAAGAGGGGGTCACCTACAATGAGCAGTTCTTC. Translating it yields CASSQEGVTYNEQFF. The rearrangement joins TRBV3-1 (or the pseudogene TRBV3-2) to TRBJ2-1; D possibly uses TRBD1 or TRBD2 (5 bases each). V dropped 0 bases and J dropped 2 bases, with 8 bases sitting between them. CDR3 length equals 15 residues. The germline V gene encodes CDR1 LGHDT and CDR2 YNNKEL (reference sequence).

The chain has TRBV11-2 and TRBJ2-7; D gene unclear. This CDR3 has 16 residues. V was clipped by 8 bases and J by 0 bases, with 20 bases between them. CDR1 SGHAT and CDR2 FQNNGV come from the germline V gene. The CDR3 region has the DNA TGTGCCAGCTCCTCGGCCGGTAAGCTGAACTCCTACGAGCAGTACTTC. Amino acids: CASSSAGKLNSYEQYF.

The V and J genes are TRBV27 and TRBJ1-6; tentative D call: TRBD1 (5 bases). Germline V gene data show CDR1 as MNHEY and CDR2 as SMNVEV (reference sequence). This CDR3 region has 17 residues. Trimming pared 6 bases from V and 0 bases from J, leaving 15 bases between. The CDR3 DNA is TGTGCCAGCAGGTCTAGACAGTTAAGCTCCTATAATTCACCCCTCCACTTT. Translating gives CASRSRQLSSYNSPLHF.

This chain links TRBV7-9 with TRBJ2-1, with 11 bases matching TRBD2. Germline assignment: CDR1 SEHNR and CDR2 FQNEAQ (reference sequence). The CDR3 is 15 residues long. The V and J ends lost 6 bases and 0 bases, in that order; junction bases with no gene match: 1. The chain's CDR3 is CASRTSGNSYNEQFF. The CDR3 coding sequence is TGTGCCAGCAGGACTAGCGGGAACTCCTACAATGAGCAGTTCTTC.

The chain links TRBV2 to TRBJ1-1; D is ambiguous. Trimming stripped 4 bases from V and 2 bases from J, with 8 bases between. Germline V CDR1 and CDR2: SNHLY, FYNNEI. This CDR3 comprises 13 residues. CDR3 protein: CASSAEGNTEAFF. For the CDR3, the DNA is TGTGCCAGCAGTGCTGAAGGCAACACTGAAGCTTTCTTT.

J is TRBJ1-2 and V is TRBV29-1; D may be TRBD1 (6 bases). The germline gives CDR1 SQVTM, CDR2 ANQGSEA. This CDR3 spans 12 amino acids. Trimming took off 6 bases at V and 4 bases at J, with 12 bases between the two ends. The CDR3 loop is CSVSGGAYGYTF. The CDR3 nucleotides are TGCAGCGTATCGGGGGGGGCCTATGGCTACACCTTC.

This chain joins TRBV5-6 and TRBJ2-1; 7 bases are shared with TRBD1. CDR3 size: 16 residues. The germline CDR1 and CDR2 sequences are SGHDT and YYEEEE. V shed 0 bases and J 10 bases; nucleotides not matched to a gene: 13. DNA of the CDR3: TGTGCCAGCAGCTTGGTTGGAGACAGGGTGAAAGGGGAGCAGTTCTTC. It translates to CASSLVGDRVKGEQFF.

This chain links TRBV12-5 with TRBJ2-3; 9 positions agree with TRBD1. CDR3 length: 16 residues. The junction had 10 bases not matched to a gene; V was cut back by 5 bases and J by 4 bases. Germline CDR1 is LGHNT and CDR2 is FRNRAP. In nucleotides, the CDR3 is TGTGCTAGTGGTACCGGGACAGGGTACGGGCCAGATACGCAGTATTTT. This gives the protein CASGTGTGYGPDTQYF. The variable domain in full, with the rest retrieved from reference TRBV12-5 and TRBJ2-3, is DARVTQTPRHKVTEMGQEVTMRCQPILGHNTVFWYRQTMMQGLELLAYFRNRAPLDDSGMPKDRFSAEMPDATLATLKIQPSEPRDSAVYFCASGTGTGYGPDTQYFGPGTRLTVL.

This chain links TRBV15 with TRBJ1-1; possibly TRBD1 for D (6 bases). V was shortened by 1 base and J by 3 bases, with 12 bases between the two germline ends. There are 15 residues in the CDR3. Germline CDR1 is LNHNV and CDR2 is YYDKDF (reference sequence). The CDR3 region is CATSRGRGGYTEAFF. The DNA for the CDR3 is TGTGCCACCAGCAGAGGTAGGGGGGGATACACTGAAGCTTTCTTT.

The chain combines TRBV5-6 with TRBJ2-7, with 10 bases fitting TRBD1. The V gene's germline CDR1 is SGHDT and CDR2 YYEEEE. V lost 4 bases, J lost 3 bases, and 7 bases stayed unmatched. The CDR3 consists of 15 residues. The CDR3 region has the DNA TGTGCCAGCAGCGTGGACGGGACAGGGGTCTACGAGCAGTACTTC. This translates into CASSVDGTGVYEQYF.

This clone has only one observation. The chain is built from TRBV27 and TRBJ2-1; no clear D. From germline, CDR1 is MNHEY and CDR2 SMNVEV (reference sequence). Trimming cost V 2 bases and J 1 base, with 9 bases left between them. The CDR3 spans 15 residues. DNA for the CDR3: TGTGCCAGCAGTTTACGTCCAGAATCCTACAATGAGCAGTTCTTC. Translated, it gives CASSLRPESYNEQFF.

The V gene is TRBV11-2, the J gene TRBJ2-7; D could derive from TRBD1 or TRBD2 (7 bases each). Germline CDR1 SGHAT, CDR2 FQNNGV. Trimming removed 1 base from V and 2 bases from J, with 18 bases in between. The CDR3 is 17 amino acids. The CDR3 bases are TGTGCCAGCAGCTTAGGTTCCCCAGGGGGGGTAACCTACGAGCAGTACTTC. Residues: CASSLGSPGGVTYEQYF.

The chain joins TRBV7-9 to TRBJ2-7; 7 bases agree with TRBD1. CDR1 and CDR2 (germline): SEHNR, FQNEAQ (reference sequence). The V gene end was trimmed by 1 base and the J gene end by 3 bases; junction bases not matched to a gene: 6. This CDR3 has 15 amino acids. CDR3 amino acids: CASSLGGPGGYEQYF. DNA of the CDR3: TGTGCCAGCAGCTTAGGTGGGCCAGGGGGCTACGAGCAGTACTTC.

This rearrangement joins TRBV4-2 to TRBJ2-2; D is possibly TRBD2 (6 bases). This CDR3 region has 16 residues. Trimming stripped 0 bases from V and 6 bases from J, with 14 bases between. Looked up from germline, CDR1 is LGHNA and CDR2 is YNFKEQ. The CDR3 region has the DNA TGTGCCAGCAGCCAAGAGGGACCCGGGAGTCCCGGGGAGCTGTTTTTT. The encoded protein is CASSQEGPGSPGELFF.

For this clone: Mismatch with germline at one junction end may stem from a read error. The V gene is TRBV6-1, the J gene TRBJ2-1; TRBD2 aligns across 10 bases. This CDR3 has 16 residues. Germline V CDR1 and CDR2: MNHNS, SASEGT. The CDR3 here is CASREAGGPAYNEQFF. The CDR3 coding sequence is TGTGCCAGCAGGGAAGCGGGAGGGCCGGCCTACAATGAGCAGTTCTTC.

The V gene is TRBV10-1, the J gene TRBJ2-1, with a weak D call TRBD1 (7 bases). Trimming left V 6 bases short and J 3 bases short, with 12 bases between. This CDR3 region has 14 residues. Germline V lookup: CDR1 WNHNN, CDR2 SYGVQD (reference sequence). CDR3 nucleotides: TGCGCCAGCAGGGAGGGACAGTACTACAATGAGCAGTTCTTC. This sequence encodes CASREGQYYNEQFF.

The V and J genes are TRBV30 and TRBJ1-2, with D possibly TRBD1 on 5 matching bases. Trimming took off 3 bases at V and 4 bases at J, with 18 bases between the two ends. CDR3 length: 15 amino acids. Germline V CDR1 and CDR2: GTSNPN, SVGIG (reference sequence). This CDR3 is CAWSSLTANSYGYTF. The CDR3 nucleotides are TGTGCCTGGAGCTCACTGACAGCCAACTCCTATGGCTACACCTTC.